These 20 T cell receptor beta chains were sequenced from one sample in a study of CD8+CD57+ T cells in acquired aplastic anemia. TCR beta VDJ and CDR3 were profiled, and genomic DNA was the template. Each CDR3 protein gets one entry after TCRdb re-called the reads with MiXCR. The sample has about 64,000 distinct CDR3 sequences; 50% to 70% are singletons. The sequenced material came from sorted CD4+, CD8+, or CD8+CD57+ T cells (not recorded which) from PBMCs. These receptors all come from a human donor in good health, serving as a control.

The chain is built from TRBV12-3 or TRBV12-4 and TRBJ2-2; 9 bases are a match to TRBD2. After removal of 7 bases from V and 0 bases from J, the junction contained 6 bases not matched to a gene. CDR3 length equals 16 residues. CDR3 loop: CASTLAGQSNTGELFF. CDR3 nucleotides: TGTGCCAGCACCCTAGCGGGACAGTCGAACACCGGGGAGCTGTTTTTT.

By share, this clonotype counts as medium-sized (0.01 to 0.1%). The rearrangement uses TRBV2 and TRBJ2-5; 10 bases agree with TRBD2. From germline, CDR1 is SNHLY and CDR2 FYNNEI. V lost 3 bases, J lost 7 bases, and 5 bases stayed unmatched. The CDR3 spans 14 residues. CDR3: CASSEKRTSGTQYF. The CDR3 DNA follows: TGTGCCAGCAGTGAGAAAAGGACTAGCGGGACCCAGTACTTC.

This clonotype was counted ten times or more. The chain joins TRBV28 to TRBJ2-5; D remains ambiguous. The CDR3 is 13 amino acids. V was cut by 7 bases and J by 2 bases, with 11 bases left in between. The germline V gene has CDR1 MDHEN and CDR2 SYDVKM. CDR3 sequence (DNA): TGTGCCAGCACTCCTGGTGGGCAAGAGACCCAGTACTTC. Translated: CASTPGGQETQYF.

This rearrangement joins TRBV7-9 to TRBJ2-1, with TRBD1 as a possible D gene (6 bases). Trimming pared 6 bases from V and 8 bases from J, leaving 8 bases between. CDR3 length: 11 amino acids. Germline loops: CDR1 SEHNR, CDR2 FQNEAQ (reference sequence). CDR3 nucleotide sequence: TGTGCCAGCAGAGGGGGACATGAGCAGTTCTTC. It codes for CASRGGHEQFF.

The rearrangement uses TRBV15 and TRBJ1-5; D remains ambiguous. The germline gives CDR1 LNHNV, CDR2 YYDKDF (reference sequence). The CDR3 covers 14 residues. V lost 1 base and J 1 base, leaving 5 bases between the germline ends. As DNA, the CDR3 is TGTGCCACCAGCAGAGGGGGAAGCAATCAGCCCCAGCATTTT. Protein: CATSRGGSNQPQHF.

The rearrangement links TRBV2 to TRBJ1-2, with 11 bases matching TRBD1. Germline-derived CDR1 and CDR2 are SNHLY and FYNNEI. The CDR3 totals 15 residues. Trimming at V came to 5 bases and at J to 4 bases, leaving 6 bases not matched to a gene. This CDR3 is CASSSDRGLGYGYTF. The CDR3 region has the DNA TGTGCCAGCAGTTCGGACAGGGGGCTGGGCTATGGCTACACCTTC.

This sequence joins TRBV7-7 and TRBJ2-5, with D hard to call. Germline assignment: CDR1 SSHAT and CDR2 FNYEAQ (reference sequence). The CDR3 is made up of 13 amino acids. CDR3 sequence: CARDLRNEETQYF. CDR3 DNA sequence: TGTGCTAGAGATCTCCGGAACGAAGAGACCCAGTACTTC.

In its sample, this clonotype was seen a few times. A much larger clone lies a single base off, so this may be a read error. The CDR3 carries no conserved terminal phenylalanine or tryptophan, so it likely arises from a read error. The genes are TRBV19 and TRBJ1-1; 7 bases are a match to TRBD1. Germline V gene lookup returns CDR1 LNHDA and CDR2 SQIVND (reference sequence). There are 17 residues in the CDR3. The CDR3 reads CASGTGEGRALNTEAFL. CDR3 in DNA: TGTGCCAGTGGTACAGGGGAGGGCCGGGCATTGAACACCGAAGCTTTCCTT.

This clonotype was seen ten or more times. Here the CDR3 DNA reads TGCAGTCCCGGGACAAGCTCCTACGAGCAGTACTTC. This translates into CSPGTSSYEQYF. The chain links TRBV20-1 to TRBJ2-7, with TRBD1 as a possible D gene (6 bases). Germline V lookup: CDR1 DFQATT, CDR2 SNEGSKA (reference sequence). V lost 8 bases and J lost 0, with 11 bases in between. The CDR3 extends over 12 amino acids.

V gene TRBV5-1 combines with J gene TRBJ2-3; TRBD2 is a possible D gene (7 bases). The CDR3 loop spans 15 amino acids. Trimming removed 4 bases from V and 6 bases from J, with 18 bases in between. Per the germline V gene, CDR1 is SGHRS and CDR2 is YFSETQ. In nucleotides, the CDR3 is TGCGCCAGCAGCCCGGGACGGGGGGCATGGGATACGCAGTATTTT. It translates to CASSPGRGAWDTQYF. Full variable domain (missing parts from reference TRBV5-1 and TRBJ2-3): KAGVTQTPRYLIKTRGQQVTLSCSPISGHRSVSWYQQTPGQGLQFLFEYFSETQRNKGNFPGRFSGRQFSNSRSEMNVSTLELGDSALYLCASSPGRGAWDTQYFGPGTRLTVL.

This rearrangement joins TRBV4-1 to TRBJ2-7; 11 bases match TRBD2. V shed 0 bases, J shed 1 base, and the junction held 5 bases outside the gene matches. This CDR3 is built from 17 residues. Germline values: CDR1 MGHRA, CDR2 YSYEKL. The DNA for the CDR3 is TGCGCCAGCAGCCAAGATCATGGGACTAGCGGATCCTACGAGCAGTACTTC. This gives the protein CASSQDHGTSGSYEQYF.

This clonotype occurred many times. The CDR3 loop is CASSLAGGRLTEAFF. In DNA form, the CDR3 reads TGTGCCAGCAGCTTGGCGGGGGGGCGGTTGACTGAAGCTTTCTTT. V is TRBV5-6 and J is TRBJ1-1, with D possibly matching TRBD1 (6 bases). Germline V CDR1 and CDR2: SGHDT, YYEEEE. The CDR3 totals 15 residues. V lost 0 bases to trimming and J lost 5 bases, with 14 bases between them.

The chain uses TRBV18 and TRBJ2-2, with 9 nucleotides matching TRBD1. Germline CDR1 and CDR2: KGHSH and LQKENI. CDR3 length: 17 residues. The V gene end was trimmed by 2 bases and the J gene end by 3 bases; junction bases not matched to a gene: 7. The CDR3 DNA follows: TGTGCCAGCTCACCAAGCGAGGGACAGGGATACACCGGGGAGCTGTTTTTT. This sequence encodes CASSPSEGQGYTGELFF.

The chain employs TRBV10-3 and TRBJ1-5; a weak D match, TRBD1 (5 bases). The CDR3 runs 14 residues. Germline V lookup: CDR1 ENHRY, CDR2 SYGVKD. Trimming took off 0 bases at V and 9 bases at J, with 12 bases between the two ends. CDR3 loop: CAISESGGRTPQHF. DNA of the CDR3: TGTGCCATCAGTGAGTCGGGGGGGAGGACGCCCCAGCATTTT.

V gene TRBV2 combines with J gene TRBJ1-1, with a tentative D call TRBD1 (5 bases). The germline CDR1 and CDR2 sequences are SNHLY and FYNNEI. This CDR3 contains 13 residues. The V end lost 6 bases, the J end lost 4 bases, and 12 bases lay between the germline ends. The CDR3 reads CASRIPQGTEAFF. CDR3 in DNA: TGTGCCAGCAGGATTCCGCAGGGCACTGAAGCTTTCTTT.

V gene TRBV9 combines with J gene TRBJ2-1; D call uncertain. The CDR3 is made up of 16 amino acids. Germline V lookup: CDR1 SGDLS, CDR2 YYNGEE. V was pared by 0 bases and J by 0 bases, with 10 bases between. CDR3 protein: CASSVGTLSSYNEQFF. The CDR3 region has the DNA TGTGCCAGCAGCGTAGGCACCCTCAGCTCCTACAATGAGCAGTTCTTC.

The sample holds a few counts of this clonotype. The chain uses TRBV29-1 and TRBJ2-7; D is ambiguous. The CDR3 totals 12 residues. CDR1 is SQVTM, CDR2 ANQGSEA, per germline. The V end lost 6 bases, the J end lost 0 bases, and 9 bases lay between the germline ends. The CDR3 nucleotides are TGCAGCGTCCTCGGCCTCTCCTACGAGCAGTACTTC. Protein: CSVLGLSYEQYF.

The chain couples TRBV20-1 to TRBJ2-7; D gene uncertain. Trimming stripped 5 bases from V and 6 bases from J, with 17 bases between. Germline V gives CDR1 DFQATT, CDR2 SNEGSKA (reference sequence). The CDR3 length is 13 residues. The CDR3 sequence: CSAGKESWAEQYF. CDR3 DNA sequence: TGCAGTGCTGGGAAGGAATCTTGGGCCGAGCAGTACTTC.

In this sample, this clonotype turned up many times. The chain employs TRBV30 and TRBJ2-5, with 7 bases lining up with TRBD1. V gave up 5 bases and J gave up 2 bases; unmatched junction bases: 8. The CDR3 consists of 14 residues. Germline V CDR1 and CDR2: GTSNPN, SVGIG (reference sequence). The CDR3, as DNA: TGTGCCTGGGGCCTCGGGACAGCACAAGAGACCCAGTACTTC. It specifies CAWGLGTAQETQYF.

This clonotype was counted at least ten times. This sequence joins TRBV3-1 and TRBJ1-5; 7 nucleotides line up with TRBD1. CDR1 and CDR2 from the germline V gene are LGHDT and YNNKEL (reference sequence). V shed 3 bases and J 4 bases; nucleotides not matched to a gene: 6. CDR3 length: 15 residues. Here the CDR3 DNA reads TGTGCCAGCAGCCAGACGGGACAGCCAAATCAGCCCCAGCATTTT. Translation gives CASSQTGQPNQPQHF.